Below, one T cell receptor beta chain is given with its context. Its antigen is as yet unknown. Gene names are the mouse ones. The CDR3 end falls 1 residue outside the read, so it is completed with the germline J gene. CDR3 sequences, V/J genes, frequencies and template counts came from survey-depth TCRbeta sequencing. Generated by immunoSEQ multiplex PCR, the TCRdb table keeps only in-frame clones and is missing some. The profile shows some 5,000 clones, around 50% of them singletons. Time point defined: mouse harvest day 7 after allogeneic transplant. Tail vein injection delivered 10^7 T-cell-depleted bone marrow cells and 10^6 splenic CD5+ T cells. This mouse GVHD model was MHC-mismatched B6 to BALB/c, profiled day 7 or 14. The data originate from a study of tissue T cells after allogeneic stem cell transplantation. Study results and caveats: Within patients, tissue anatomy strongly shaped TCR repertoire composition. Few T cell clones were shared across patients, but motif clusters showed tissue-specific shared signatures.

The CDR3 is made up of 14 amino acids. Per the germline V gene, CDR1 is SNHLY and CDR2 is FYNGKV (reference sequence). J lost 9 bases, V lost 0 bases, and 6 bases had no gene match. Material for sequencing was gut tissue. This receptor was identified in a female BALB/c mouse given C57BL/6 T cells with graft-versus-host disease after an allogeneic hematopoietic cell transplant. The J gene is TRBJ1-1, the V gene TRBV3, with TRBD1 matching over 8 bases. The CDR3 bases that were read are TGTGCCAGCAGCTTAGCGCAGGGGGCGCGGAAAGTCTTC. Its translation: CASSLAQGARKVF. The CDR3 as a whole reads CASSLAQGARKVFF.